This T cell receptor beta chain originates from a study of cytomegalovirus exposure and HLA in healthy donors. Study results and limitations: Accurate HLA-A and HLA-B prediction from TCR beta sequences was reported for most subjects.

Per the germline V gene, CDR1 is MNHNS and CDR2 is SASEGT. The CDR3 contains 14 residues. The ends were cut back, 4 bases at V and 6 bases at J, with 13 bases in the middle. This clone was seen more than once but under ten times. Its antigen remains unidentified. 13 Jbeta primers and 60 Vbeta primers were used for the PCR. Only in-frame clones appear in the TCRdb table, and some are missing; sequencing was by immunoSEQ multiplex PCR. The table lists under 150,000 clones, about 10% of them singletons. The sample consisted of PBMCs. The rearrangement uses TRBV6-1 and TRBJ1-3; tentative D call: TRBD1 (6 bases). The TCR sequence derives from a young man in good health and CMV-seronegative. CDR3 in DNA: TGTGCCAGCAGTGGAACAGGGACCCAAAACACCATATATTTT. It yields the protein CASSGTGTQNTIYF.